This TCR beta chain was found in a study of shared clonotypes between healthy human individuals. The study, taken as a whole, reports: In having few donors, the study represented limited genetic and exposure-history diversity. Roughly 4.6% of naive CD4 clonotypes were common to a few donors.

V shed 1 base and J shed 1 base, with 8 bases lying between them. From germline, CDR1 is KGHSH and CDR2 LQKENI. The CDR3 totals 15 residues. Each donor was a Caucasian adult residing in Nashville, Tennessee. For this clone: Antigen: not known.

Assay execution proceeded at the deep level. This table comes from immunoSEQ multiplex PCR, and its TCRdb copy is limited to in-frame clones, with some not included. The sample lists roughly 1,000,000 clones; about 84% were seen once. This TCR was sampled from a man between 18 and 35 years old in good health. Some clones in this sample may be carry-over from other donors' samples. V gene TRBV18 combines with J gene TRBJ2-1, with D tentatively TRBD1 (5 bases). The sequenced sample was memory CD4+ T cells from PBMCs. Subset in this sample: CD45RA-negative fraction. The CDR3 loop reads CASSPLDSSYNEQFF. In DNA form, the CDR3 reads TGTGCCAGCTCACCACTAGACAGTTCCTACAATGAGCAGTTCTTC.